Listed here is a single TCR beta chain. V was pared by 3 bases and J by 5 bases, with 10 bases between. This CDR3 spans 12 amino acids. Looked up from germline, CDR1 is SQVTM and CDR2 is ANQGSEA. This specimen belongs to a study of blood T cell repertoires in COVID-19. Turning to the study itself: Both acute and convalescent COVID-19 samples were obtained from the United States, Italy and Spain. T cells, B-cell-depleted T cells, or PBMCs provided the cDNA or gDNA that served as material.

As processed by the authors: Nucleated cell counts were estimated from reference gene primer amplification. Assay used: immunoSEQ multiplex PCR; TCRdb lists only in-frame clones, some missing. V and J calls and clone size are copied from that table; D and trimming were computed from the DNA. The data show roughly 59,000 clones, around 73% seen once. Sequencing used peripheral blood. The J gene is TRBJ1-2, the V gene TRBV29-1; no clear D. This sequence was found in a man older than 75 with acute or convalescent COVID-19. DNA of the CDR3: TGCAGCGTTGATAACACAGCTTATGGCTACACCTTC. It encodes CSVDNTAYGYTF. Together with reference TRBV29-1 and TRBJ1-2, the CDR3 gives the full variable domain: SAVISQKPSRDICQRGTSLTIQCQVDSQVTMMFWYRQQPGQSLTLIATANQGSEATYESGFVIDKFPISRPNLTFSTLTVSNMSPEDSSIYLCSVDNTAYGYTFGSGTRLTVV.